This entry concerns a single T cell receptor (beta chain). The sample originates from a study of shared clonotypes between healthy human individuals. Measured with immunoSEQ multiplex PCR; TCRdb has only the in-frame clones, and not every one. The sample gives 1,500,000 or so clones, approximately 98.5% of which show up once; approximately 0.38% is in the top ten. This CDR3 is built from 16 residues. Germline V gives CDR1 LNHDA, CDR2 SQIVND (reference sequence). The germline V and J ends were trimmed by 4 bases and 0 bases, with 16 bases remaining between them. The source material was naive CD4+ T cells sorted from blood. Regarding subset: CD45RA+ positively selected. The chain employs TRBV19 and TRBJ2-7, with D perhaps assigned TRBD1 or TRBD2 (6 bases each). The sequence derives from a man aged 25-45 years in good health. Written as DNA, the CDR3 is TGTGCCAGTAGTACGGCTGGGGGGCCTGGCTCCTACGAGCAGTACTTC. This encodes CASSTAGGPGSYEQYF.